These 6 T cell receptor beta chains were sequenced from one sample in a study of T cells after yellow fever vaccination. TCRdb processed the 5' RACE reads anew with MiXCR; each CDR3 protein has one entry. The data show 300,000 to 400,000 distinct CDR3 sequences, 8.5% to 9% seen once. Material: PBMCs, obtained on the day of the first yellow fever vaccination. These receptor sequences come from a man younger than 35 who received the YFV17D yellow fever vaccine.

This clonotype turned up a few times. The chain recombines TRBV6-5 with TRBJ1-2; D call uncertain. With 4 bases removed from V and 6 bases from J, the gap between germline ends came to 9 bases. The CDR3 has 12 amino acids. CDR1 and CDR2 (germline): MNHEY, SVGAGI. This CDR3 is CASSLGYDGYTF. Written as DNA, the CDR3 is TGTGCCAGCAGTTTGGGGTATGATGGCTACACCTTC.

The J gene is TRBJ1-2, the V gene TRBV9; D ambiguous. V lost 3 bases to trimming and J lost 3 bases, with 15 bases between them. CDR1 is SGDLS and CDR2 is YYNGEE in the germline V gene. The CDR3 is 15 residues long. The CDR3 sequence: CASSASGPRDYGYTF. CDR3 in DNA: TGTGCCAGCAGCGCATCCGGGCCAAGGGACTATGGCTACACCTTC.

This clonotype has more than one count but fewer than ten. The chain carries TRBV6-5 and TRBJ2-1; perhaps TRBD2 as D (6 bases). Trimming left V 4 bases short and J 8 bases short, with 15 bases between. This CDR3 comprises 14 residues. The germline V gene encodes CDR1 MNHEY and CDR2 SVGAGI. Written as DNA, the CDR3 is TGTGCCAGCAGTTTGGGAGGAGACATCGATGAGCAGTTCTTC. Translating gives CASSLGGDIDEQFF.

This clonotype was seen ten or more times. V is TRBV4-3 and J is TRBJ1-6, with a tentative D call TRBD1 (5 bases). This CDR3 comprises 16 residues. The V gene lost 1 base and the J gene lost 7 bases, with 14 bases spanning the gap. The germline CDR1 and CDR2 sequences are LGHNA and YSLEER. CDR3 loop: CASSQARALWNSPLHF. For the CDR3, the DNA is TGCGCCAGCAGCCAAGCCAGGGCCCTATGGAATTCACCCCTCCACTTT.

V gene TRBV6-5 combines with J gene TRBJ2-2; D not resolved. The CDR3 loop spans 16 amino acids. Germline lookup yields CDR1 MNHEY and CDR2 SVGAGI. V lost 2 bases, J lost 4 bases, and 14 bases lay in between. For the CDR3, the DNA is TGTGCCAGCAGTTACACTGCCAGAGCGATCACCGGGGAGCTGTTTTTT. Amino acids: CASSYTARAITGELFF.

This clonotype was detected ten times or more. The CDR3 coding sequence is TGTGCCAGCAAGGAGACCCCGAACACTGAAGCTTTCTTT. Its translation is CASKETPNTEAFF. This sequence joins TRBV7-3 and TRBJ1-1; D not resolved. Germline V CDR1 and CDR2: SGHTA, FQGTGA. The CDR3 loop spans 13 amino acids. V shed 7 bases and J shed 1 base, with 10 bases lying between them. Supplemented by reference TRBV7-3 and TRBJ1-1, the full variable domain reads GAGVSQTPSNKVTEKGKYVELRCDPISGHTALYWYRQSLGQGPEFLIYFQGTGAADDSGLPNDRFFAVRPEGSVSTLKIQRTERGDSAVYLCASKETPNTEAFFGQGTRLTVV.